The T cell receptor beta chain described here comes from a study of Graves' ophthalmopathy and Graves' hyperthyroidism. For the study at large: Peripheral blood collection took place at initial diagnosis, before any treatment.

Findings of the study overall: Most expanded clonotypes in thyroid above 0.001 frequency also showed up in blood.

RNA transcripts provided the template for amplifying TCR beta CDR3 regions. HTBI primers served in a first-round RT-PCR, which a second-round multiplex PCR followed. MiXCR, run by TCRdb on the multiplex PCR reads, gives a single entry per CDR3 protein. The sample consists of around 51,000 distinct CDR3 sequences, under 55% of them appearing once. Diagnosis relied on clinical symptoms, serum thyroxine, TRAb, thyroid ultrasound and orbital computed tomography. Germline V lookup: CDR1 MNHEY, CDR2 SVGEGT. This CDR3 has 16 residues. The V and J ends lost 0 bases and 2 bases respectively, with 11 bases between them. Regarding this clonotype: Its antigen is currently unknown.

V and J are TRBV6-2 or TRBV6-3 and TRBJ2-1; no reliable D call. Specimen: peripheral blood. This sequence was found in an adult man with Graves' ophthalmopathy. The chain's CDR3 is CASSYSDEHPYNEQFF. The DNA for the CDR3 is TGTGCCAGCAGTTACTCGGACGAGCATCCCTACAATGAGCAGTTCTTC.